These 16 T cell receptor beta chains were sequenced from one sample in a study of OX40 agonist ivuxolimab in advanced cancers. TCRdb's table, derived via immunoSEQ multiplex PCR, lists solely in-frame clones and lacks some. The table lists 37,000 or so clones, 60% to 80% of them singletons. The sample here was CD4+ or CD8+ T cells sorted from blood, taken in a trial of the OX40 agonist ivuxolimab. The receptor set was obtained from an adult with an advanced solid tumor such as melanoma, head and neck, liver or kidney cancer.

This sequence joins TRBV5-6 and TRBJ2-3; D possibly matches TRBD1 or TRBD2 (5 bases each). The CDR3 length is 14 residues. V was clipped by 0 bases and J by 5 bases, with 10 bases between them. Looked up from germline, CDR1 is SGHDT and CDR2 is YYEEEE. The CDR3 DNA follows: TGTGCCAGCAGCTTGGTGGGGGTGGGAGATACGCAGTATTTT. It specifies CASSLVGVGDTQYF.

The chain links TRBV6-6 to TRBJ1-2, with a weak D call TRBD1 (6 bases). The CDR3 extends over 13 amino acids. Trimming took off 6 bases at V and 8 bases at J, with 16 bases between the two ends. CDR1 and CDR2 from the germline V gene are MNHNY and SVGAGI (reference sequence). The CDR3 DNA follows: TGTGCCAGCAGCCCCGGGGGGGCGGAAGGCTACACCTTC. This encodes CASSPGGAEGYTF.

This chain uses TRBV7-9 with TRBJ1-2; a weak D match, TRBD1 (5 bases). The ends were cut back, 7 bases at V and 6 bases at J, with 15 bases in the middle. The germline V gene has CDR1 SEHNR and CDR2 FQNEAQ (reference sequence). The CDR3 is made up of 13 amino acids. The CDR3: CASTPGVKDGYTF. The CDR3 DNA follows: TGTGCCAGCACCCCGGGGGTTAAGGATGGCTACACCTTC. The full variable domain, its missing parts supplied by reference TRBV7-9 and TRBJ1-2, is DTGVSQNPRHKITKRGQNVTFRCDPISEHNRLYWYRQTLGQGPEFLTYFQNEAQLEKSRLLSDRFSAERPKGSFSTLEIQRTEQGDSAMYLCASTPGVKDGYTFGSGTRLTVV.

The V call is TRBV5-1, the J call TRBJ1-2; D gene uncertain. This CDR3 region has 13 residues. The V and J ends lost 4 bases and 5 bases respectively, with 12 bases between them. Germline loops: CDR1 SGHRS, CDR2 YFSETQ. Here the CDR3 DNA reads TGCGCCAGCAGCCTAGATCCCTCGTATGGCTACACCTTC. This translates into CASSLDPSYGYTF.

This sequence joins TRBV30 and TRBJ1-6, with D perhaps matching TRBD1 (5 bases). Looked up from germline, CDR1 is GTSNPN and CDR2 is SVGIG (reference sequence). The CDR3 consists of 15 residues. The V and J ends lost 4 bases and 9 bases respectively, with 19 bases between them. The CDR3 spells CAWNPPGLRSSPLHF. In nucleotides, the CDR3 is TGTGCCTGGAACCCCCCGGGACTCCGGAGTTCACCCCTCCACTTT.

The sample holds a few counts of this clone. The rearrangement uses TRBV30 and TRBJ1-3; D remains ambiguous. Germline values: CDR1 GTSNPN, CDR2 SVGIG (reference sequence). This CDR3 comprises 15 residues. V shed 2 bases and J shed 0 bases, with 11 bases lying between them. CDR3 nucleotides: TGTGCCTGGAGTCTCGGAGGCCCCTCTGGAAACACCATATATTTT. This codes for CAWSLGGPSGNTIYF. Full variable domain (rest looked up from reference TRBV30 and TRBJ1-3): SQTIHQWPATLVQPVGSPLSLECTVEGTSNPNLYWYRQAAGRGLQLLFYSVGIGQISSEVPQNLSASRPQDRQFILSSKKLLLSDSGFYLCAWSLGGPSGNTIYFGEGSWLTVV.

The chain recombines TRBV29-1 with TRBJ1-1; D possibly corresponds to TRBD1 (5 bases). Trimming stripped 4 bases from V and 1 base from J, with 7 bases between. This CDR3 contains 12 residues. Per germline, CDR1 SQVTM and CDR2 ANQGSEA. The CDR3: CSVGGGNTEAFF. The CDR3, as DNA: TGCAGCGTTGGTGGGGGGAACACTGAAGCTTTCTTT.

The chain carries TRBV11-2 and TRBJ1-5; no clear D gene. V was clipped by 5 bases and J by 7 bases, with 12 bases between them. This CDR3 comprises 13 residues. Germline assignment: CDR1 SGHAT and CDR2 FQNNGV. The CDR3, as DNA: TGTGCCAGCAGCGGCAGGCCGGGACAGCCCCAGCATTTT. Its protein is CASSGRPGQPQHF.

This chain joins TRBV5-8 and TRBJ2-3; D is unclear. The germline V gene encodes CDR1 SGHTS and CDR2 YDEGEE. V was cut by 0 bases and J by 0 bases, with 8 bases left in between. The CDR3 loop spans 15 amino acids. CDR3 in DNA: TGTGCCAGCAGCTTGGGAGATGCTAGCACAGATACGCAGTATTTT. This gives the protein CASSLGDASTDTQYF. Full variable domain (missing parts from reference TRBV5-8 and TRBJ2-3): EAGVTQSPTHLIKTRGQQATLRCSPISGHTSVYWYQQALGLGLQFLLWYDEGEERNRGNFPPRFSGRQFPNYSSELNVNALELEDSALYLCASSLGDASTDTQYFGPGTRLTVL.

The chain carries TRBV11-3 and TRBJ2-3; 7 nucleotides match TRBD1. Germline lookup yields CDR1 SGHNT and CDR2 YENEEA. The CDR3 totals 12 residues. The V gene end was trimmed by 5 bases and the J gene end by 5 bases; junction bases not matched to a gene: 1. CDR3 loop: CASSRDRDTQYF. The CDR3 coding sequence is TGTGCCAGCAGCCGGGACAGAGATACGCAGTATTTT. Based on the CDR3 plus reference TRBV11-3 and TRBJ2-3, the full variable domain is EAGVVQSPRYKIIEKKQPVAFWCNPISGHNTLYWYLQNLGQGPELLIRYENEEAVDDSQLPKDRFSAERLKGVDSTLKIQPAELGDSAVYLCASSRDRDTQYFGPGTRLTVL.

CDR3 DNA: TGTGCCTGGAGTGGTACGGGCTCTAGCACAGATACGCAGTATTTT. This gives the protein CAWSGTGSSTDTQYF. The J gene is TRBJ2-3, the V gene TRBV30; no firm D call. Germline V lookup: CDR1 GTSNPN, CDR2 SVGIG (reference sequence). The CDR3 covers 15 residues. The V gene lost 1 base and the J gene lost 0 bases, with 11 bases spanning the gap. The full variable domain, its missing parts supplied by reference TRBV30 and TRBJ2-3, is SQTIHQWPATLVQPVGSPLSLECTVEGTSNPNLYWYRQAAGRGLQLLFYSVGIGQISSEVPQNLSASRPQDRQFILSSKKLLLSDSGFYLCAWSGTGSSTDTQYFGPGTRLTVL.

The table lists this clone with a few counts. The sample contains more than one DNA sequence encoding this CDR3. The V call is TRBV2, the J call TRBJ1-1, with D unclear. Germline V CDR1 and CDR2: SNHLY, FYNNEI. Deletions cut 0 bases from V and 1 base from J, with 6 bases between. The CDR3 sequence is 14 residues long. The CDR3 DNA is TGTGCCAGCAGTGAAGCGCTTCGGAACACTGAAGCTTTCTTT. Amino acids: CASSEALRNTEAFF.

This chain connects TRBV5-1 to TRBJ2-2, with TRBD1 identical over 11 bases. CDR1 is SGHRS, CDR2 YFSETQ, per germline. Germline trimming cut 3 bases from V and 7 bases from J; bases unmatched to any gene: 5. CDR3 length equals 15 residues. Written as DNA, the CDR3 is TGCGCCAGCAGCTCCGGACAGGGGGCTGGCGGGGAGCTGTTTTTT. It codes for CASSSGQGAGGELFF.

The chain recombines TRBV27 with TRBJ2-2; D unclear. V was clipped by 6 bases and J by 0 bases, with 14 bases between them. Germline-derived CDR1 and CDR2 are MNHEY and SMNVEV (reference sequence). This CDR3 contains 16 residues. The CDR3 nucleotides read TGTGCCAGCAGAGCAACCCGGGTGTCGAACACCGGGGAGCTGTTTTTT. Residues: CASRATRVSNTGELFF.

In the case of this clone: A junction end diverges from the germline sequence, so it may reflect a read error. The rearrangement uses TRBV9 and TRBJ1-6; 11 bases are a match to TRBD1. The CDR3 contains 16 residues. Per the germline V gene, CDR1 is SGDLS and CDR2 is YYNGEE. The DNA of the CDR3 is TGTACCAGCAGCAAAGGACAGGGGGCCGGTAATTCACCCCTCCACTTT. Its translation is CTSSKGQGAGNSPLHF.

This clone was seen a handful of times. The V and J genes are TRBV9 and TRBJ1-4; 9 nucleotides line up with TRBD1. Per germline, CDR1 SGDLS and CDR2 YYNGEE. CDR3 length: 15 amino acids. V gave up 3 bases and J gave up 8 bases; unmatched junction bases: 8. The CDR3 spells CASSARGQGGEKLFF. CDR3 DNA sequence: TGTGCCAGCAGCGCAAGGGGACAGGGAGGCGAAAAACTGTTTTTT.